Presented here are 4 T cell receptor beta chains from one specimen sequenced in a study of blood T cell repertoires in COVID-19. Clones were sequenced by immunoSEQ multiplex PCR, and TCRdb holds only the in-frame ones, with some missing. The sample consists of around 250,000 clones, 80% to 90% of them appearing once. The source material was peripheral blood. The receptor set was obtained from a man aged 30-40 years who had recovered from COVID-19.

The gene calls are TRBV7-6 and TRBJ2-5; tentative D call: TRBD1 (5 bases). V lost 1 base and J lost 5, with 14 bases in between. Germline V gene sequence: CDR1 SGHVS, CDR2 FNYEAQ. This CDR3 spans 15 amino acids. CDR3 DNA sequence: TGTGCCAGCAGCTTAGGCCGGCAGGGTCTGGAGACCCAGTACTTC. Translated: CASSLGRQGLETQYF.

The chain joins TRBV6-5 to TRBJ1-5; a possible D gene is TRBD1 (5 bases). This CDR3 region has 14 residues. The ends were cut back, 1 base at V and 7 bases at J, with 11 bases in the middle. CDR1 and CDR2 from the germline V gene are MNHEY and SVGAGI. CDR3 in DNA: TGTGCCAGCAGTTACTATGGGGGGGACCAGCCCCAGCATTTT. Its translation is CASSYYGGDQPQHF.

This clone showed up just a few times. The rearrangement links TRBV19 to TRBJ2-2, with a possible D match to TRBD1 (6 bases). Trimming stripped 3 bases from V and 1 base from J, with 6 bases between. Germline V CDR1 and CDR2: LNHDA, SQIVND (reference sequence). The CDR3 loop spans 14 amino acids. CDR3 nucleotide sequence: TGTGCCAGTAGTATGGGACAGAACACCGGGGAGCTGTTTTTT. Translated, it gives CASSMGQNTGELFF.

The chain employs TRBV5-8 and TRBJ1-1, with 7 bases identical to TRBD1. The V and J ends lost 6 bases and 3 bases, in that order; junction bases with no gene match: 8. The CDR3 is 14 amino acids. CDR1 and CDR2 (germline): SGHTS, YDEGEE. This CDR3 reads CASNTIGGYTEAFF. The DNA for the CDR3 is TGTGCCAGCAACACAATAGGGGGCTACACTGAAGCTTTCTTT.